These T cell receptor beta chains were read from a single sample in a study of cytomegalovirus exposure and HLA in healthy donors. The repertoire was sequenced with immunoSEQ multiplex PCR; TCRdb's copy has only in-frame clones and lacks some. The table shows 97,000 or so clones, with around a tenth occurring only once. Material for sequencing was PBMCs. The receptors originated from a man aged 50-60 years in good health and CMV-seropositive. Both conserved end residues are part of each CDR3.

TRBJ2-5,TRBV5-4,CASSLARGGFSGIETQYF
TRBJ1-3,TRBV6-6,CASRTGGSGNTIYF
TRBJ2-1,TRBV7-9,CASSLSVGASGENNEQFF
TRBJ1-4,TRBV5-1,CASSLEFGSNEKLFF
TRBJ2-7,TRBV2,CASRDWERTYEQYF
TRBJ2-2,TRBV27,CASRDFGGRTGTGELFF
TRBJ1-5,TRBV25-1,CASSGQEGDFQPQHF
TRBJ1-1,TRBV27,CASSFQTGNTEAFF
TRBJ2-2,TRBV7-9,CASSFLTGELFF
TRBJ2-7,TRBV28,CASSLLAGGTLSYEQYF
TRBJ2-1,TRBV7-2,CASSSPAGAGVGAHNEQFF
TRBJ1-5,TRBV7-9,CASSSTGGNQPQHF
TRBJ2-7,TRBV28,CASSPGTGDNHGQYF
TRBJ2-1,TRBV7-2,CASSLGGAGRGREQFF
TRBJ2-1,TRBV19,CASSTGSSSGSRNEQFF
TRBJ2-1,TRBV5-1,CASSLGSPGNEQFF
TRBJ2-1,TRBV29-1,CSVGGLAIGEQFF
TRBJ2-1,TRBV27,CASRLYPGTSGYNEQFF
TRBJ2-7,TRBV11-2,CASSSPDKEGSVEQYF
TRBJ2-6,TRBV19,CASSIGSAQPGANVLTF
TRBJ2-5,TRBV11-1,CASSARLAGERETQYF
TRBJ2-2,TRBV7-9,CASSPRRDRGTGELFF
TRBJ2-4,TRBV28,CASIHRLAKNIQYF
TRBJ2-7,TRBV7-9,CASSPQGTYEQYF
TRBJ1-1,TRBV2,CASNFGQEGAFF
TRBJ2-4,TRBV7-2,CASSLARGVSKNIQYF
TRBJ2-6,TRBV28,CASSFGGAGANVLTF
TRBJ2-7,TRBV11-1,CASSVHDRAYEQYF
TRBJ1-2,TRBV5-6,CASSFDRDGYTF
TRBJ2-2,TRBV29-1,CSASGLAGPTGELFF
TRBJ2-5,TRBV7-9,CASSLDGRGQETQYF
TRBJ1-1,TRBV28,CASSPAGPERKTEAFF
TRBJ2-3,TRBV7-2,CASLKKRYTDTQYF
TRBJ1-4,TRBV7-9,CASSMDRAVGEKLFF
TRBJ2-2,TRBV4-1,CASSQGATGELFF